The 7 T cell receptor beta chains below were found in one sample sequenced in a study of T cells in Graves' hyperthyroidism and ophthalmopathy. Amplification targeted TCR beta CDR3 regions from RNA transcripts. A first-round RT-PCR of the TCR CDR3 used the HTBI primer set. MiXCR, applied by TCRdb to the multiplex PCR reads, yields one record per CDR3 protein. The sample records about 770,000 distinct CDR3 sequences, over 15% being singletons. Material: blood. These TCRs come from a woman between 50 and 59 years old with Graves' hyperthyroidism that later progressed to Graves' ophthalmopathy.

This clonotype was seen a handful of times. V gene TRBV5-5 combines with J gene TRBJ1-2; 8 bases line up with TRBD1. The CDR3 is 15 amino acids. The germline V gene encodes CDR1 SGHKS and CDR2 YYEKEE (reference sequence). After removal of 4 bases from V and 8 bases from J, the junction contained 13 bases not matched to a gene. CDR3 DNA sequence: TGTGCCAGCAGCCCTTTGGGGCAGGGGGCCGAGGGCTACACCTTC. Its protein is CASSPLGQGAEGYTF. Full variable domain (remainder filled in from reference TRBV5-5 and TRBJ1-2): DAGVTQSPTHLIKTRGQQVTLRCSPISGHKSVSWYQQVLGQGPQFIFQYYEKEERGRGNFPDRFSARQFPNYSSELNVNALLLGDSALYLCASSPLGQGAEGYTFGSGTRLTVV.

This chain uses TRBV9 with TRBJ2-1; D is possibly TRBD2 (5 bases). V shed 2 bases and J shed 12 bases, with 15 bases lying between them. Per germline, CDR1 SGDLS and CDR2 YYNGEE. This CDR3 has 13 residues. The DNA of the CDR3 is TGTGCCAGCAGCGTTCGTGTGGACTCCCCGCAGTTCTTC. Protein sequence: CASSVRVDSPQFF.

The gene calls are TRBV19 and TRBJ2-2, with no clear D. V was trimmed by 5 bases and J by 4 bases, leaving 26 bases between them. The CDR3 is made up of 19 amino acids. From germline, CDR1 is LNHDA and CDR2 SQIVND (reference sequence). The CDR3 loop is CASSYRPAPAGPGTGELFF. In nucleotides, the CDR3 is TGTGCCAGTAGTTATCGCCCCGCTCCGGCTGGGCCGGGCACCGGGGAGCTGTTTTTT.

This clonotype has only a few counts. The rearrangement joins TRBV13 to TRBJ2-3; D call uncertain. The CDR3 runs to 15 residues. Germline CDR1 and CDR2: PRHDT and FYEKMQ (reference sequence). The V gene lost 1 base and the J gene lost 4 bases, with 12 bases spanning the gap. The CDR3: CASSLAGAGPDTQYF. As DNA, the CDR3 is TGTGCCAGCAGCTTAGCGGGTGCTGGTCCAGATACGCAGTATTTT.

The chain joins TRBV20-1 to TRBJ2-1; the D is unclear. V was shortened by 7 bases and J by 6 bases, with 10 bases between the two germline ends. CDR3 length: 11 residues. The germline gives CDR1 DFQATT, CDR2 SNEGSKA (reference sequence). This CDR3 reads CSGRFFNEQFF. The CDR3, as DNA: TGCAGTGGGCGTTTCTTCAATGAGCAGTTCTTC.

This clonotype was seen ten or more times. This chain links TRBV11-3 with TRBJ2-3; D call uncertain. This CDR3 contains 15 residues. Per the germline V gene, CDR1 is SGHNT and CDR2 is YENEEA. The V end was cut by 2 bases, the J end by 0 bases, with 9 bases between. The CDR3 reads CASSLSPDSTDTQYF. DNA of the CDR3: TGTGCCAGCAGCTTATCCCCGGATAGCACAGATACGCAGTATTTT.

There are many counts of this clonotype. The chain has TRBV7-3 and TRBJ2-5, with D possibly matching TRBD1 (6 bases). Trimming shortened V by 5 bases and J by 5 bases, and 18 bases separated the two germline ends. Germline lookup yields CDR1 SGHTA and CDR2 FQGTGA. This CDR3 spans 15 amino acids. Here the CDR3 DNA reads TGTGCCAGCAGCCCTGGCAGGGGTGCGGTCGAGACCCAGTACTTC. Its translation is CASSPGRGAVETQYF.